This T cell receptor beta chain derives from a study of graft-versus-host responses after intestinal transplantation. Method: immunoSEQ multiplex PCR; TCRdb's copy keeps in-frame clones and lacks some. Of over 100,000 clones in the sample, 85% to 95% were seen once. A word on this clone: Its target is not known.

Per germline, CDR1 SQVTM and CDR2 ANQGSEA. The length of the CDR3 is 12 residues. Trimming removed 4 bases at V and 1 base at J, with 7 bases between. Findings and caveats of the study: Recipient marrow contained GvH clones, some of which appeared first in ileum or blood.

This rearrangement joins TRBV29-1 to TRBJ1-1; D gene unclear. This sequence originates from a human donor who was the organ donor for an intestinal transplant. This sample comprised unstimulated CD8+ T cells sorted from spleen or lymph node cells, obtained before transplant. CDR3 sequence reads: CSVVGQNTEAFF. The CDR3 DNA follows: TGCAGCGTTGTAGGGCAGAACACTGAAGCTTTCTTT.